This is a list of T cell receptor beta chains from one sample in a study of T cell changes during pregnancy in multiple sclerosis. The table came from immunoSEQ multiplex PCR; TCRdb's copy has only in-frame clones and leaves some out. Of fewer than 55,000 clones in the sample, about 93% were seen once. The sequences come from CD4+ T cells from peripheral blood mononuclear cells, collected in the third trimester of pregnancy. The source of these receptors is a female donor with multiple sclerosis, enrolled in a pregnancy study. Each CDR3 is given with its conserved first and last residue. A D gene is named only where the DNA matches it firmly. Clone sizes are given selectively: once, few, many, or a class where the clone is expanded.

d_call: TRBD1
j_call: TRBJ1-2
clone_size: -
v_call: TRBV5-1
cdr3_aa: CASAPGQGLGGYTF
cdr3_nt: TGCGCCAGCGCCCCGGGACAGGGGTTAGGTGGCTACACCTTC

d_call: TRBD1
j_call: TRBJ1-3
clone_size: -
v_call: TRBV13
cdr3_aa: CASSWDRDAVNTIYF
cdr3_nt: TGTGCCAGCAGCTGGGACAGGGATGCCGTAAACACCATATATTTT

d_call: TRBD1
j_call: TRBJ1-2
clone_size: -
v_call: TRBV14
cdr3_aa: CASSRDRVDGYTF
cdr3_nt: TGTGCCAGCAGCCGGGACAGGGTCGATGGCTACACCTTC

d_call: TRBD1
j_call: TRBJ1-2
clone_size: -
v_call: TRBV2
cdr3_aa: CAISGTVYGYTF
cdr3_nt: TGTGCCATCTCCGGGACAGTCTATGGCTACACCTTC

d_call: -
j_call: TRBJ1-4
clone_size: -
v_call: TRBV5-1
cdr3_aa: CASSLVAAGPNEKLFF
cdr3_nt: TGCGCCAGCAGCTTGGTCGCAGCGGGGCCTAATGAAAAACTGTTTTTT

d_call: -
j_call: TRBJ1-5
clone_size: -
v_call: TRBV28
cdr3_aa: CASSLPQGSSNQPQHF
cdr3_nt: TGTGCCAGCAGTTTACCGCAGGGTTCCAGCAATCAGCCCCAGCATTTT

d_call: -
j_call: TRBJ2-7
clone_size: -
v_call: TRBV6-1
cdr3_aa: CASKLEAKTYEQYF
cdr3_nt: TGTGCCAGCAAGCTAGAGGCCAAAACCTACGAGCAGTACTTC

d_call: -
j_call: TRBJ2-7
clone_size: -
v_call: TRBV11-2
cdr3_aa: CASSYDRYTYEQYF
cdr3_nt: TGTGCCAGCAGCTACGACAGGTATACCTACGAGCAGTACTTC

d_call: TRBD1
j_call: TRBJ2-7
clone_size: -
v_call: TRBV6-5
cdr3_aa: CASRGAGGMYEQYF
cdr3_nt: TGTGCCAGCAGGGGAGCAGGGGGCATGTACGAGCAGTACTTC

d_call: TRBD2
j_call: TRBJ2-7
clone_size: once
v_call: TRBV27
cdr3_aa: CASRAGGAYEQYF
cdr3_nt: TGTGCCAGCAGGGCGGGGGGGGCCTACGAGCAGTACTTC

d_call: -
j_call: TRBJ1-5
clone_size: -
v_call: TRBV6-5
cdr3_aa: CADRTSNQPQHF
cdr3_nt: TGTGCAGACAGGACGAGCAATCAGCCCCAGCATTTT

d_call: TRBD1
j_call: TRBJ1-1
clone_size: -
v_call: TRBV7-2
cdr3_aa: CASSLVKGAKNTEAFF
cdr3_nt: TGTGCCAGCAGCTTAGTAAAGGGGGCAAAGAACACTGAAGCTTTCTTT

d_call: -
j_call: TRBJ1-2
clone_size: -
v_call: TRBV5-4
cdr3_aa: CASSLRDTNYGYTF
cdr3_nt: TGTGCCAGCAGCTTACGGGACACCAACTATGGCTACACCTTC

d_call: TRBD2
j_call: TRBJ2-3
clone_size: -
v_call: TRBV9
cdr3_aa: CASSAPSGGTDTQYF
cdr3_nt: TGTGCCAGCAGCGCCCCTAGCGGGGGCACAGATACGCAGTATTTT

d_call: TRBD1
j_call: TRBJ1-2
clone_size: -
v_call: TRBV19
cdr3_aa: CASSPLEIQGANYTF
cdr3_nt: TGTGCCAGTAGTCCCCTAGAGATTCAGGGGGCGAATTACACCTTC

d_call: -
j_call: TRBJ2-1
clone_size: few
v_call: TRBV7-8
cdr3_aa: CASKGGRYEQFF
cdr3_nt: TGTGCCAGCAAGGGGGGGAGGTATGAGCAGTTCTTC

d_call: TRBD2
j_call: TRBJ2-7
clone_size: -
v_call: TRBV9
cdr3_aa: CASSVGSGGPYEQYF
cdr3_nt: TGTGCCAGCAGCGTAGGGAGCGGGGGACCCTACGAGCAGTACTTC

d_call: TRBD1
j_call: TRBJ1-4
clone_size: -
v_call: TRBV5-1
cdr3_aa: CASSTDRGNEKLFF
cdr3_nt: TGCGCCAGCAGCACGGACAGGGGTAATGAAAAACTGTTTTTT

d_call: TRBD1
j_call: TRBJ1-2
clone_size: once
v_call: TRBV6-5
cdr3_aa: CASSAPGQGLYGYTF
cdr3_nt: TGTGCCAGCAGTGCGCCGGGACAGGGGTTATATGGCTACACCTTC

d_call: TRBD1
j_call: TRBJ1-1
clone_size: once
v_call: TRBV27
cdr3_aa: CASSELTGEEAFF
cdr3_nt: TGTGCCAGCAGTGAACTTACAGGGGAGGAAGCTTTCTTT

d_call: TRBD2
j_call: TRBJ2-7
clone_size: few
v_call: TRBV16
cdr3_aa: CASSHHAPRRLAGSSYEQYF
cdr3_nt: TGTGCCAGCAGCCATCATGCCCCCAGAAGACTAGCGGGGAGCTCCTACGAGCAGTACTTC

d_call: TRBD1
j_call: TRBJ2-2
clone_size: -
v_call: TRBV6-1
cdr3_aa: CASSGDRILTGELFF
cdr3_nt: TGTGCCAGCAGTGGGGACAGAATTCTCACCGGGGAGCTGTTTTTT

d_call: -
j_call: TRBJ1-4
clone_size: -
v_call: TRBV20-1
cdr3_aa: CSASLDRKLFF
cdr3_nt: TGCAGTGCTAGCCTAGACCGTAAACTGTTTTTT

d_call: -
j_call: TRBJ1-3
clone_size: -
v_call: TRBV25-1
cdr3_aa: CASSEAAGNTIYF
cdr3_nt: TGTGCCAGCAGTGAGGCAGCTGGAAACACCATATATTTT

d_call: TRBD1
j_call: TRBJ2-7
clone_size: -
v_call: TRBV5-1
cdr3_aa: CASSSPGQGFRQYF
cdr3_nt: TGCGCCAGCAGCTCTCCGGGACAGGGATTTCGGCAGTACTTC

d_call: -
j_call: TRBJ1-3
clone_size: -
v_call: TRBV4-1
cdr3_aa: CASSQDPPGSGNTIYF
cdr3_nt: TGCGCCAGCAGCCAAGATCCCCCAGGGTCTGGAAACACCATATATTTT

d_call: -
j_call: TRBJ1-2
clone_size: -
v_call: TRBV12-2
cdr3_aa: CASRFPQGAGGYTF
cdr3_nt: TGTGCAAGTCGCTTCCCGCAGGGGGCAGGTGGCTACACCTTC

d_call: -
j_call: TRBJ2-7
clone_size: -
v_call: TRBV6-5
cdr3_aa: CASSYRAQGSSYEQYF
cdr3_nt: TGTGCCAGCAGTTACCGCGCGCAAGGGAGCTCCTACGAGCAGTACTTC

d_call: -
j_call: TRBJ1-1
clone_size: few
v_call: TRBV19
cdr3_aa: CATRLGEGAFF
cdr3_nt: TGTGCCACCCGGTTGGGGGAGGGAGCTTTCTTT

d_call: TRBD1
j_call: TRBJ1-2
clone_size: -
v_call: TRBV7-6
cdr3_aa: CASSLEKGGDYGYTF
cdr3_nt: TGTGCCAGCAGCTTAGAGAAAGGGGGCGACTATGGCTACACCTTC

d_call: TRBD2
j_call: TRBJ2-2
clone_size: -
v_call: TRBV19
cdr3_aa: CASTGRGRDTGELFF
cdr3_nt: TGTGCCAGTACCGGACGGGGGAGGGACACCGGGGAGCTGTTTTTT

d_call: -
j_call: TRBJ1-1
clone_size: few
v_call: TRBV28
cdr3_aa: CASSLIQAQAFF
cdr3_nt: TGTGCCAGCAGTTTAATTCAGGCCCAAGCTTTCTTT

d_call: -
j_call: TRBJ1-5
clone_size: few
v_call: TRBV5-5
cdr3_aa: CASSLFPGHNQPQHF
cdr3_nt: TGTGCCAGCAGCTTGTTCCCAGGGCACAATCAGCCCCAGCATTTT

d_call: -
j_call: TRBJ1-1
clone_size: few
v_call: TRBV4-1
cdr3_aa: CASSQVWRGNTEAFF
cdr3_nt: TGCGCCAGCAGCCAAGTGTGGAGGGGGAACACTGAAGCTTTCTTT

d_call: -
j_call: TRBJ1-5
clone_size: -
v_call: TRBV20-1
cdr3_aa: CSAGDDQPQHF
cdr3_nt: TGCAGTGCCGGAGATGATCAGCCCCAGCATTTT

d_call: TRBD2
j_call: TRBJ2-3
clone_size: -
v_call: TRBV2
cdr3_aa: CASSELRGGTDTQYF
cdr3_nt: TGTGCCAGCAGTGAATTGCGGGGGGGAACAGATACGCAGTATTTT

d_call: -
j_call: TRBJ2-3
clone_size: -
v_call: TRBV11-2
cdr3_aa: CASSLDHSTDTQYF
cdr3_nt: TGTGCCAGCAGCTTAGATCATTCCACAGATACGCAGTATTTT

d_call: -
j_call: TRBJ2-3
clone_size: -
v_call: TRBV5-5
cdr3_aa: CASTSGSSDTQYF
cdr3_nt: TGTGCCAGCACCTCGGGGAGTTCAGATACGCAGTATTTT

d_call: TRBD1
j_call: TRBJ1-4
clone_size: -
v_call: TRBV6-1
cdr3_aa: CASRTGTNEKLFF
cdr3_nt: TGTGCCAGCAGGACAGGGACTAATGAAAAACTGTTTTTT

d_call: -
j_call: TRBJ1-1
clone_size: -
v_call: TRBV27
cdr3_aa: CASTRDWGVNTEAFF
cdr3_nt: TGTGCCAGCACCAGGGACTGGGGAGTGAACACTGAAGCTTTCTTT

d_call: -
j_call: TRBJ1-5
clone_size: -
v_call: TRBV5-5
cdr3_aa: CASSLGRTGNQPQHF
cdr3_nt: TGTGCCAGCAGCTTGGGTAGAACCGGCAATCAGCCCCAGCATTTT

d_call: -
j_call: TRBJ1-2
clone_size: -
v_call: TRBV6-5
cdr3_aa: CASRSRTASYGYTF
cdr3_nt: TGTGCCAGCAGATCCAGGACAGCCTCATATGGCTACACCTTC

d_call: -
j_call: TRBJ2-1
clone_size: -
v_call: TRBV6-5
cdr3_aa: CASSYLDSSNEQFF
cdr3_nt: TGTGCCAGCAGTTACCTGGACAGCTCCAATGAGCAGTTCTTC

d_call: TRBD1
j_call: TRBJ1-3
clone_size: -
v_call: TRBV15
cdr3_aa: CATSREAAGGFGNTIYF
cdr3_nt: TGTGCCACCAGCAGAGAAGCCGCAGGGGGGTTTGGAAACACCATATATTTT

d_call: -
j_call: TRBJ1-3
clone_size: -
v_call: TRBV5-1
cdr3_aa: CASSHLGSSGNTIYF
cdr3_nt: TGCGCCAGCAGCCACCTTGGGAGCTCTGGAAACACCATATATTTT

d_call: -
j_call: TRBJ2-5
clone_size: -
v_call: TRBV19
cdr3_aa: CASSAGLIQYF
cdr3_nt: TGTGCCAGTAGTGCCGGACTAATTCAGTACTTC

d_call: -
j_call: TRBJ1-3
clone_size: -
v_call: TRBV10-3
cdr3_aa: CAISRSGNTIYF
cdr3_nt: TGTGCCATCAGTCGGTCGGGAAACACCATATATTTT

d_call: -
j_call: TRBJ2-3
clone_size: -
v_call: TRBV27
cdr3_aa: CASTFGWGGSTDTQYF
cdr3_nt: TGTGCCAGCACATTCGGCTGGGGCGGAAGCACAGATACGCAGTATTTT

d_call: -
j_call: TRBJ1-2
clone_size: -
v_call: TRBV4-2
cdr3_aa: CASSALGDFYGYTF
cdr3_nt: TGTGCCAGCAGCGCCCTCGGGGATTTCTATGGCTACACCTTC

d_call: -
j_call: TRBJ1-1
clone_size: -
v_call: TRBV6-6
cdr3_aa: CASSSGLGAFF
cdr3_nt: TGTGCCAGCAGTTCAGGGCTCGGCGCTTTCTTT

d_call: TRBD2
j_call: TRBJ2-7
clone_size: -
v_call: TRBV5-6
cdr3_aa: CASSFSGGAGEQYF
cdr3_nt: TGTGCCAGCAGCTTCAGCGGGGGGGCCGGAGAGCAGTACTTC

d_call: TRBD1
j_call: TRBJ1-5
clone_size: once
v_call: TRBV30
cdr3_aa: CAWSGQGAGQPQHF
cdr3_nt: TGTGCCTGGAGCGGACAGGGCGCAGGCCAGCCCCAGCATTTT

d_call: -
j_call: TRBJ2-3
clone_size: once
v_call: TRBV5-4
cdr3_aa: CASSLARGAGTDTQYF
cdr3_nt: TGTGCCAGCAGCTTGGCTCGGGGGGCGGGCACAGATACGCAGTATTTT

d_call: -
j_call: TRBJ1-5
clone_size: -
v_call: TRBV15
cdr3_aa: CATSAGLVGYSDQPQHF
cdr3_nt: TGTGCCACCAGCGCGGGCTTGGTGGGATATAGCGATCAGCCCCAGCATTTT

d_call: TRBD1
j_call: TRBJ2-7
clone_size: -
v_call: TRBV27
cdr3_aa: CASSLAPGQGYEQYF
cdr3_nt: TGTGCCAGCAGTTTAGCTCCGGGACAGGGGTACGAGCAGTACTTC